This TCR beta chain was sequenced in a study of OX40 agonist ivuxolimab in advanced cancers. General observations from the study: Patients who responded partially at 0.1-3.0 mg/kg showed clonal expansion ranking among the lowest.

Of note for this clone: Its antigen is still unknown.

Produced via immunoSEQ multiplex PCR; TCRdb's table is partial and in-frame only. The profile shows around 100,000 clones, approximately 90% of them singletons. The cohort excluded patients with autoimmune disease history or systemic immunosuppression. On cycle 4 day 1 and cycle 7 day 1, as well as at baseline, blood was sampled. Sample: CD4+ or CD8+ T cells sorted from blood, taken in a trial of the OX40 agonist ivuxolimab. The clonotype was recovered from an adult with an advanced solid tumor such as melanoma, head and neck, liver or kidney cancer.

Here the CDR3 DNA reads TGCGCCAGCAGCTTGCCCCCCAGGGCAGGGTCCACCTACGAGCAGTACTTC. Protein: CASSLPPRAGSTYEQYF. This chain joins TRBV5-1 and TRBJ2-7; TRBD1 is a possible D gene (5 bases). Looked up from germline, CDR1 is SGHRS and CDR2 is YFSETQ. V was cut by 1 base and J by 2 bases, with 19 bases left in between. This CDR3 region has 17 residues.